The T cell receptor (beta chain) described here comes from a study of control samples from healthy donors and cancer patients (dated by TCRdb to about 2020). About this clone itself: Its antigen remains undetermined. Nothing much larger sits one base from this clone, and base qualities are not available.

Libraries were built with the immunoSEQ multiplex PCR assay. TCRdb limited this immuneACCESS table to in-frame rearrangements with V and J called. A share of clones is missing; checked studies link under half to unresolved V genes, and the rest is unexplained. In all, the sample holds about 160,000 clones, and just under 95% of those were seen once. The ten largest account for approximately 8% of the sample. The sample comprised blood. The receptor's source is a woman aged 40 to 50 in good health.

DNA sequence: TGTGCCAGTAGTATAGATCACAGTTATAGCAATCAGCCCCAGCATTTT. It encodes CASSIDHSYSNQPQHF. The chain was built from TRBV19 and TRBJ1-5, with the D gene not clear enough to name. The germline V gene (reference sequence) sets CDR1 to LNHDA and CDR2 to SQIVND. The CDR3, from cysteine to phenylalanine, totals 16 residues. Of all the DNA, just the CDR3 is kept, 48 bases in frame from base 1. V is reduced by 0 bases and J by 0 bases, leaving a spacing of 9 bases between them.